The rows below give T cell receptor beta chains drawn from one sample of a study of cytomegalovirus exposure and HLA in healthy donors. Assay used: immunoSEQ multiplex PCR; TCRdb lists only in-frame clones, some missing. This sample has around 190,000 clones; about 89% occur once, and the top ten carry 6% to 8.5%. The sample taken for sequencing was PBMCs. The receptors derive from a man between 25 and 39 years old in good health and CMV-seropositive. Each CDR3 is given without its conserved first and last residue.

V,J,CDR3
TRBV7-6,TRBJ2-6,ASSLARSGLLGANVLT
TRBV2,TRBJ2-5,ASSEFKGAEAVVVETQY
TRBV4-3,TRBJ2-1,ASSQDRDRGLRVQF
TRBV7-9,TRBJ2-7,ASSFTPGGRNEQY
TRBV6-5,TRBJ1-1,ASSYRGENTEAF
TRBV5-1,TRBJ2-7,ASSPGQGPSYEQY
TRBV27,TRBJ1-2,ASSYKTRQGVDYGYT
TRBV6-5,TRBJ2-7,ASSEGGTSYEQY
TRBV7-3,TRBJ2-5,ASSLRGTGQETQY
TRBV7-6,TRBJ2-5,ASSPRGLGRETQY
TRBV7-2,TRBJ2-6,ASSLESSGANVLT
TRBV13,TRBJ2-3,ASSPLALSTDTQY
TRBV6-5,TRBJ2-7,ASSYDIWAYEQY
TRBV28,TRBJ2-5,AQETQY
TRBV27,TRBJ2-7,ASSTGTSGSSYEQY
TRBV5-6,TRBJ1-2,ASSLPDTVAYGYT
TRBV19,TRBJ1-2,ASRVSANYGYT
TRBV19,TRBJ2-2,ATKEGSDTGELF
TRBV20-1,TRBJ1-1,SATTGEAF
TRBV18,TRBJ1-1,ASSPGLVQGDTEAF
TRBV6-4,TRBJ2-3,ASKLGQGSDTQY
TRBV5-1,TRBJ2-2,ASSTPGLTGELF
TRBV9,TRBJ2-7,ASSVGVSVTGRDEQY
TRBV5-1,TRBJ2-7,ASSLGRISRTSGGPSRLYEQY
TRBV5-4,TRBJ2-3,ASSSSGRRDTQY
TRBV9,TRBJ2-7,ASSVGGTGRSYEQY